Listed below are T cell receptor beta chains from one sample, sequenced in a study of blood T cell repertoires in COVID-19. Produced via immunoSEQ multiplex PCR; TCRdb's table is partial and in-frame only. The sample includes about 150,000 clones, more than 70% of them seen just once. The sequenced sample was peripheral blood. The receptors derive from a human donor in a cohort sampled during active COVID-19. The conserved cysteine and the conserved F or W are not part of the CDR3 here. Clone sizes are given selectively: once, few, many, or a class where the clone is expanded.

- | TRBV28 | ASNFNSGEQPQH
- | TRBV6-5 | ASSWGGVSYEQY
- | TRBV5-5 | ASYRLGTGAAGELF
- | TRBV28 | ASSRGGRNEQF
many | TRBV4-2 | ASSQEDRGTYEQY
few | TRBV4-1 | ASSQDPGHRTGELF
- | TRBV27 | ASRGQGNTEAF
- | TRBV6-5 | ASIFGTGMVY
- | TRBV7-2 | ASSQVGGSQALNQPQH
- | TRBV19 | ASSSPGSPSAKANVLT
- | TRBV24-1 | ATSESRVAGELF
- | TRBV5-1 | ASSLEETQY
- | TRBV29-1 | SVGAAGGSEQY
- | TRBV9 | ASSVAGNGNTIY
- | TRBV19 | ASSAQNTNTGELF
- | TRBV18 | ASSPLGAGTDTQY
- | TRBV5-1 | ASRLGGTGSEKLF
few | TRBV2 | ASSERWQGSGYT
- | TRBV9 | ASSVRQGNSPLH
- | TRBV5-6 | ASSQGLAGGPYEQY